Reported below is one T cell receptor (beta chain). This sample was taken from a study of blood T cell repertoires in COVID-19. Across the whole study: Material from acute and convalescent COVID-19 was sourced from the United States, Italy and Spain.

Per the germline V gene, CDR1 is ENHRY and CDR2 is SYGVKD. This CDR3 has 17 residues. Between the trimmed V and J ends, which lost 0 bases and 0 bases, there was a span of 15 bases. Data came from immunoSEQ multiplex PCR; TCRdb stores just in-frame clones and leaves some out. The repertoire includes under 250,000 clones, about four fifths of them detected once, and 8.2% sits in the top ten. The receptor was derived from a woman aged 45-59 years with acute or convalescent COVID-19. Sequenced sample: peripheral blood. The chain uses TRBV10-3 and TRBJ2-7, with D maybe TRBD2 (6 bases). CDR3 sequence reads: CAISESSPGLSSYEQYF. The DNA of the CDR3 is TGTGCCATCAGTGAGTCTAGCCCGGGACTTAGCTCCTACGAGCAGTACTTC.